This T cell receptor beta chain was recovered during a study of CD8+ T cells in alopecia areata. This clone showed up just a few times. Its antigen is undetermined. Documented treatment: oral pan-JAK inhibitor, 5-10 mg twice daily. Sequencing used cDNA as its template, made by extracting RNA and reverse transcribing it. Libraries were prepared by immunoSEQ multiplex PCR; TCRdb keeps only in-frame clonotypes and omits some of them. The sample includes over 100,000 clones, roughly three fifths seen only once; the top ten take 10% to 15%. Whole-study results and caveats: Sequenced scalp T cells also include alphabeta T cells resident in normal skin.

The CDR3 consists of 15 residues. The V end lost 3 bases, the J end lost 1 base, and 9 bases lay between the germline ends. The TCR sequence derives from a human donor with alopecia areata. The sequencing used CD8+ T cells sorted from blood, collected at week 24, from a patient treated with tofacitinib. The V call is TRBV23-1, the J call TRBJ2-2; no definite D call. TRBV23-1 is reported as an ORF; its role is uncertain. The CDR3 DNA reads as TGCGCCAGCAGTCATAGAAGGATGAACACCGGGGAGCTGTTTTTT. This codes for CASSHRRMNTGELFF.